These 21 T cell receptor beta chains came from one sample sequenced in a study of siplizumab effects on memory and regulatory T cells. The data were produced by immunoSEQ multiplex PCR, yet TCRdb's version contains in-frame clones alone and is incomplete. The sample contains some 110,000 clones, roughly 92% of which appear only once. The specimen was Tregs sorted from blood. The source is a human donor in good health.

This chain joins TRBV5-1 and TRBJ1-3; weak D call: TRBD1 (6 bases). This CDR3 has 14 amino acids. Germline V gene lookup returns CDR1 SGHRS and CDR2 YFSETQ. The V gene lost 4 bases and the J gene lost 3 bases, with 11 bases spanning the gap. The CDR3 region has the DNA TGCGCCAGCAGCCGGCGGGGGCTTGGAAACACCATATATTTT. It encodes CASSRRGLGNTIYF. Variable domain in full (rest from reference TRBV5-1 and TRBJ1-3): KAGVTQTPRYLIKTRGQQVTLSCSPISGHRSVSWYQQTPGQGLQFLFEYFSETQRNKGNFPGRFSGRQFSNSRSEMNVSTLELGDSALYLCASSRRGLGNTIYFGEGSWLTVV.

The chain recombines TRBV7-3 with TRBJ2-2, with unresolved D. The CDR3 spans 14 residues. Germline V CDR1 and CDR2: SGHTA, FQGTGA. The V and J ends lost 0 bases and 7 bases respectively, with 9 bases between them. Written as DNA, the CDR3 is TGTGCCAGCAGCTTAACAGGGTTAGACGGGGAGCTGTTTTTT. The encoded protein is CASSLTGLDGELFF.

The chain couples TRBV18 to TRBJ1-2; possibly TRBD1 for D (5 bases). Germline V gene lookup returns CDR1 KGHSH and CDR2 LQKENI. V lost 3 bases to trimming and J lost 3 bases, with 17 bases between them. The CDR3 spans 16 residues. CDR3 region: CASSPNGAPADYGYTF. CDR3 nucleotide sequence: TGTGCCAGCTCACCTAACGGGGCCCCTGCCGACTATGGCTACACCTTC.

This clone was seen only once. This chain connects TRBV6-6 to TRBJ1-2, with no clear D. With 0 bases removed from V and 4 bases from J, the gap between germline ends came to 6 bases. Germline V gene sequence: CDR1 MNHNY, CDR2 SVGAGI (reference sequence). This CDR3 spans 13 amino acids. CDR3 bases: TGTGCCAGCAGTTACTCCGATACCTATGGCTACACCTTC. It codes for CASSYSDTYGYTF.

The J gene is TRBJ1-1, the V gene TRBV18; the match to TRBD1 covers 9 bases. The germline CDR1 and CDR2 sequences are KGHSH and LQKENI. V shed 3 bases, J shed 0 bases, and the junction held 5 bases outside the gene matches. The CDR3 has 16 residues. CDR3 loop: CASSPGQGRVNTEAFF. CDR3 DNA sequence: TGTGCCAGCTCACCGGGACAGGGAAGGGTGAACACTGAAGCTTTCTTT.

V gene TRBV5-1 combines with J gene TRBJ1-1; D is perhaps TRBD1 (6 bases). Looked up from germline, CDR1 is SGHRS and CDR2 is YFSETQ. The CDR3 totals 15 residues. The V end was cut by 4 bases, the J end by 5 bases, with 18 bases between. The CDR3 sequence: CASSPRSGANTEAFF. In nucleotides, the CDR3 is TGCGCCAGCAGCCCTAGGTCGGGGGCGAATACTGAAGCTTTCTTT.

V and J are TRBV5-1 and TRBJ2-3; maybe TRBD1 (5 bases). Trimming took 1 base from V and 4 from J, leaving 10 bases between them. This CDR3 is 14 amino acids long. CDR1 is SGHRS, CDR2 YFSETQ, per germline. Here the CDR3 reads CASSLTRTSDTQYF. CDR3 coding DNA: TGCGCCAGCAGCTTGACGCGGACATCAGATACGCAGTATTTT.

V is TRBV9 and J is TRBJ1-2, with a tentative D call TRBD1 (5 bases). Trimming pared 0 bases from V and 4 bases from J, leaving 10 bases between. The CDR3 is 14 amino acids. Germline CDR1 and CDR2: SGDLS and YYNGEE. The CDR3 here is CASSVAQGGYGYTF. CDR3 nucleotide sequence: TGTGCCAGCAGCGTAGCCCAGGGCGGCTATGGCTACACCTTC.

The rearrangement links TRBV5-4 to TRBJ1-1; D remains ambiguous. The V and J ends lost 1 base and 4 bases respectively, with 8 bases between them. There are 13 residues in the CDR3. The germline V gene has CDR1 SGHNT and CDR2 YYREEE (reference sequence). As DNA, the CDR3 is TGTGCCAGCAGCTTGTTTGGTTTCACTGAAGCTTTCTTT. Translated, it gives CASSLFGFTEAFF.

The chain is built from TRBV11-1 and TRBJ2-1; D perhaps matches TRBD1 (6 bases). V gave up 3 bases and J gave up 6 bases, with 9 bases separating them. This CDR3 contains 13 residues. Per germline, CDR1 SGHAT and CDR2 FQDESV (reference sequence). Written as DNA, the CDR3 is TGTGCCAGCAGCTTTGGACAGCCCAATGAGCAGTTCTTC. Protein sequence: CASSFGQPNEQFF.

The chain joins TRBV7-8 to TRBJ2-7; weak D call: TRBD1 (7 bases). CDR3 size: 15 residues. The V gene lost 5 bases and the J gene lost 2 bases, with 16 bases spanning the gap. The germline V gene encodes CDR1 SGHVS and CDR2 FQNEAQ. The CDR3 DNA sequence: TGTGCCAGCAGCAAGGGGGCAGGGGGGCCCTACGAGCAGTACTTC. Translating gives CASSKGAGGPYEQYF.

The chain carries TRBV30 and TRBJ2-5, with D unresolved. Trimming shortened V by 0 bases and J by 5 bases, and 4 bases separated the two germline ends. CDR1 and CDR2 from the germline V gene are GTSNPN and SVGIG (reference sequence). The CDR3 length is 11 residues. The DNA for the CDR3 is TGTGCCTGGAGTGTACGCGAGACCCAGTACTTC. Encoded protein: CAWSVRETQYF.

The chain is built from TRBV4-3 and TRBJ1-2, with a tentative D call TRBD1 (5 bases). The CDR3 is 15 residues long. Trimming stripped 0 bases from V and 4 bases from J, with 12 bases between. CDR1 is LGHNA and CDR2 is YSLEER in the germline V gene. The CDR3 region is CASSQDTGTRYGYTF. DNA of the CDR3: TGCGCCAGCAGCCAAGACACCGGGACGCGCTATGGCTACACCTTC.

The rearrangement joins TRBV9 to TRBJ1-2; weak D call: TRBD1 (5 bases). The germline gives CDR1 SGDLS, CDR2 YYNGEE. This CDR3 contains 15 residues. Trimming removed 0 bases at V and 3 bases at J, with 12 bases between. In nucleotides, the CDR3 is TGTGCCAGCAGCGTAGTTGGGGGGAGGGACTATGGCTACACCTTC. Its translation: CASSVVGGRDYGYTF.

This CDR3 reads CASSRRSMETQYF. CDR3 sequence (DNA): TGCGCCAGCAGCCGGAGATCGATGGAGACCCAGTACTTC. The chain uses TRBV5-1 and TRBJ2-5; D remains unclear. This CDR3 region has 13 residues. Germline-derived CDR1 and CDR2 are SGHRS and YFSETQ. Trimming took off 4 bases at V and 5 bases at J, with 12 bases between the two ends.

The chain employs TRBV5-1 and TRBJ2-3; 7 bases are shared with TRBD1. V was pared by 1 base and J by 1 base, with 9 bases of the junction left unmatched. The CDR3 spans 17 residues. Germline V gene data show CDR1 as SGHRS and CDR2 as YFSETQ. Here the CDR3 DNA reads TGCGCCAGCAGCTTGTCAGGTATTGGGACAGGCACAGATACGCAGTATTTT. The encoded protein is CASSLSGIGTGTDTQYF. Filled out from reference TRBV5-1 and TRBJ2-3, the complete variable domain reads KAGVTQTPRYLIKTRGQQVTLSCSPISGHRSVSWYQQTPGQGLQFLFEYFSETQRNKGNFPGRFSGRQFSNSRSEMNVSTLELGDSALYLCASSLSGIGTGTDTQYFGPGTRLTVL.

The V gene is TRBV19, the J gene TRBJ1-4; maybe TRBD1 (6 bases). The germline V gene encodes CDR1 LNHDA and CDR2 SQIVND (reference sequence). This CDR3 has 14 amino acids. Trimming pared 6 bases from V and 3 bases from J, leaving 11 bases between. The CDR3 DNA is TGTGCCAGTAGGCGAAGGACAGCTAATGAAAAACTGTTTTTT. It yields the protein CASRRRTANEKLFF.

The chain employs TRBV6-5 and TRBJ1-1, with a tentative D call TRBD1 (6 bases). The length of the CDR3 is 15 residues. Germline V gives CDR1 MNHEY, CDR2 SVGAGI. Trimming pared 5 bases from V and 1 base from J, leaving 14 bases between. In DNA, the CDR3 is TGTGCCAGCAGTCGGTCGGGGGCAGGGAACACTGAAGCTTTCTTT. Translated: CASSRSGAGNTEAFF.

The chain is built from TRBV30 and TRBJ2-1; the match to TRBD2 covers 7 bases. The trim removed 5 bases at V and 7 bases at J, leaving 17 bases unmatched. The CDR3 consists of 16 residues. The V gene's germline CDR1 is GTSNPN and CDR2 SVGIG (reference sequence). The chain's CDR3 is CAWQLAGAGSRNEQFF. For the CDR3, the DNA is TGTGCCTGGCAACTGGCGGGAGCGGGTTCTAGGAATGAGCAGTTCTTC.

The CDR3 loop reads CASQGSQETQYF. CDR3 nucleotide sequence: TGTGCCAGCCAGGGTAGTCAAGAGACCCAGTACTTC. V is TRBV2 and J is TRBJ2-5, with D possibly TRBD1 on 5 matching bases. Trimming took 8 bases from V and 2 from J, leaving 9 bases between them. The CDR3 is 12 amino acids. Germline CDR1 and CDR2: SNHLY and FYNNEI.

For the CDR3, the DNA is TGTGCCAGCAGGGGTGAACCAGGGGGGTGCACCTTC. Translating gives CASRGEPGGCTF. The chain couples TRBV6-6 to TRBJ1-2, with 7 bases aligning to TRBD1. This CDR3 region has 12 residues. The germline gives CDR1 MNHNY, CDR2 SVGAGI (reference sequence). J was trimmed by 13 bases and V by 6 bases; bases with no gene match: 11.